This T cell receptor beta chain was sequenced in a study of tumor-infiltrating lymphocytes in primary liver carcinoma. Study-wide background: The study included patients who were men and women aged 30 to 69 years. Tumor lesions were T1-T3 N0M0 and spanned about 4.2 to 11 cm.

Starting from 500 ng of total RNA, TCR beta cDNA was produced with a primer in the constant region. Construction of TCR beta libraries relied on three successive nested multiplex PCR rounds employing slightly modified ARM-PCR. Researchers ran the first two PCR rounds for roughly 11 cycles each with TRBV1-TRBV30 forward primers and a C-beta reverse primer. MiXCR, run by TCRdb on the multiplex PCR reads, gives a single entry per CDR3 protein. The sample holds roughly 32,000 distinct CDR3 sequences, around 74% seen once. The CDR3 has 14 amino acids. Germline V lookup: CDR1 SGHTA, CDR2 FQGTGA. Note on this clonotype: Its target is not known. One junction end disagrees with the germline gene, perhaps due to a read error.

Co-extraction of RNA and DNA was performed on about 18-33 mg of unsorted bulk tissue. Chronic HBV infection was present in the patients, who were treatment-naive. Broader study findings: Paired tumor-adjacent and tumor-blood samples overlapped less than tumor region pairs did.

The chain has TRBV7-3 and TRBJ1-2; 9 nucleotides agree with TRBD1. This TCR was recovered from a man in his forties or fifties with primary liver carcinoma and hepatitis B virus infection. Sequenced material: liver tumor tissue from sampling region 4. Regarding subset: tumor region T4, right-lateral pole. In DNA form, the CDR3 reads TGTGTCAGCAGCCCCCGGGACAGGGAGGCTGGCTACACCTTC. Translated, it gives CVSSPRDREAGYTF.